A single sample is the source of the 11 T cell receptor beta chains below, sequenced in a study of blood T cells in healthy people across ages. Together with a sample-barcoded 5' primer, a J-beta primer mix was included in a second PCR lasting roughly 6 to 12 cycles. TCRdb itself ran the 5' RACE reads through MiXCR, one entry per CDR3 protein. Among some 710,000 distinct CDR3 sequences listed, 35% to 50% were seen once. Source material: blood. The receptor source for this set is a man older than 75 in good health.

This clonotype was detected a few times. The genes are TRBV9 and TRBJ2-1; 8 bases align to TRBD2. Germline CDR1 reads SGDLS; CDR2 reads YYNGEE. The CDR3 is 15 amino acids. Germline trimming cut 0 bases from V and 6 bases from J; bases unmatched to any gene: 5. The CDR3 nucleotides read TGTGCCAGCAGCGTAGGGGGGACTAGGAGCAATGAGCAGTTCTTC. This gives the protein CASSVGGTRSNEQFF.

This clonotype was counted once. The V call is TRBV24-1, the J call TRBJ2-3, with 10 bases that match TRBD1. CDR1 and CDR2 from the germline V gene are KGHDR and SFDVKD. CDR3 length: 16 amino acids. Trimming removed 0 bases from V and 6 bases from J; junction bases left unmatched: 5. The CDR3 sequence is CATSDLRQGAGDTQYF. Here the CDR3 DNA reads TGTGCCACCAGTGATTTGCGACAGGGGGCCGGGGATACGCAGTATTTT.

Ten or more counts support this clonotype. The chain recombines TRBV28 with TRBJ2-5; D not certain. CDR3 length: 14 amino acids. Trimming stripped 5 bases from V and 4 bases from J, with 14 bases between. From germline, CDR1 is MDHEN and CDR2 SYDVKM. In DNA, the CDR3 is TGTGCCAGCAGTACCCAGACATTGGGAGAGACCCAGTACTTC. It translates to CASSTQTLGETQYF. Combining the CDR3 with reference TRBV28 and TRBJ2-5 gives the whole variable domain DVKVTQSSRYLVKRTGEKVFLECVQDMDHENMFWYRQDPGLGLRLIYFSYDVKMKEKGDIPEGYSVSREKKERFSLILESASTNQTSMYLCASSTQTLGETQYFGPGTRLLVL.

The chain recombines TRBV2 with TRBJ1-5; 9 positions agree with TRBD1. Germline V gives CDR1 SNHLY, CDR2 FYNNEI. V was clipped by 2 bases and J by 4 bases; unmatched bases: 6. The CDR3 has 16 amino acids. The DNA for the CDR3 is TGTGCCAGCAGTGAAATTCTAGGACAGGGGAATCAGCCCCAGCATTTT. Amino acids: CASSEILGQGNQPQHF. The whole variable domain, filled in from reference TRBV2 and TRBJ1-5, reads EPEVTQTPSHQVTQMGQEVILRCVPISNHLYFYWYRQILGQKVEFLVSFYNNEISEKSEIFDDQFSVERPDGSNFTLKIRSTKLEDSAMYFCASSEILGQGNQPQHFGDGTRLSIL.

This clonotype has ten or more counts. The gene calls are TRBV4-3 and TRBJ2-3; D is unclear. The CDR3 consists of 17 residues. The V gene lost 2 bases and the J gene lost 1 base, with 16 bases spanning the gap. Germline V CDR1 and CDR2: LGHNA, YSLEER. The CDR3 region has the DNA TGCGCCAGCAGCCAACTAGGAACTCCAGGTGGCACAGATACGCAGTATTTT. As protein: CASSQLGTPGGTDTQYF.

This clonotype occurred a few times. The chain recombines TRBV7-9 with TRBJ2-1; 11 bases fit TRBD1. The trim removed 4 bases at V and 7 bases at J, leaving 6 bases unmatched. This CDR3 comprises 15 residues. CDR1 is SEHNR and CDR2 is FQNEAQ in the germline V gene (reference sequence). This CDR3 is CASSSRTGGRNEQFF. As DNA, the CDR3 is TGTGCCAGCAGCTCCCGGACAGGGGGCCGTAATGAGCAGTTCTTC.

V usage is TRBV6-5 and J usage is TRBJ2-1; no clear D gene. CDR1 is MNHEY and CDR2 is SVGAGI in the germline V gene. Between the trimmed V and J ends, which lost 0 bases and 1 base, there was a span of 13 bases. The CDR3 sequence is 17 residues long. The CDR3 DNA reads TGTGCCAGCAGTTACTCGGAACGGGCTTGGTCCTACAATGAGCAGTTCTTC. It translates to CASSYSERAWSYNEQFF.

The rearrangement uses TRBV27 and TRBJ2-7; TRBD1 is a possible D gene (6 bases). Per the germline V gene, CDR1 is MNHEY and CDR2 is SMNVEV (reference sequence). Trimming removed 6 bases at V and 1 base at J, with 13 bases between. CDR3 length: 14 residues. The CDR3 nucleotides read TGTGCCAGCAGGCCCGGACAGACATCCTACGAGCAGTACTTC. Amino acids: CASRPGQTSYEQYF.

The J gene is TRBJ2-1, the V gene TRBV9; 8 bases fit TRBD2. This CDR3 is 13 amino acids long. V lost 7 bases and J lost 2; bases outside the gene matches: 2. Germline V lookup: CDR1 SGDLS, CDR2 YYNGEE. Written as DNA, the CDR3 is TGTGCCAGCGCGGGACTAGCCTACAATGAGCAGTTCTTC. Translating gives CASAGLAYNEQFF.

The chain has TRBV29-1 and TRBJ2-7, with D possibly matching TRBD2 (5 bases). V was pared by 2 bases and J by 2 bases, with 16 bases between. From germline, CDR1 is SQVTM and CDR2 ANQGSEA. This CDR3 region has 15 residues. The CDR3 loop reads CSVESPDGKPYEQYF. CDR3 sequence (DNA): TGCAGCGTTGAATCCCCTGACGGGAAGCCCTACGAGCAGTACTTC.

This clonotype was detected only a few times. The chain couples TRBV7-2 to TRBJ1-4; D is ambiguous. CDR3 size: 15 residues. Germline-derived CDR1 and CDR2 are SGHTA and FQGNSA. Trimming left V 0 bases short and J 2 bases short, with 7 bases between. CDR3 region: CASSLARSTNEKLFF. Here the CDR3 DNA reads TGTGCCAGCAGCTTAGCCCGTTCTACTAATGAAAAACTGTTTTTT.